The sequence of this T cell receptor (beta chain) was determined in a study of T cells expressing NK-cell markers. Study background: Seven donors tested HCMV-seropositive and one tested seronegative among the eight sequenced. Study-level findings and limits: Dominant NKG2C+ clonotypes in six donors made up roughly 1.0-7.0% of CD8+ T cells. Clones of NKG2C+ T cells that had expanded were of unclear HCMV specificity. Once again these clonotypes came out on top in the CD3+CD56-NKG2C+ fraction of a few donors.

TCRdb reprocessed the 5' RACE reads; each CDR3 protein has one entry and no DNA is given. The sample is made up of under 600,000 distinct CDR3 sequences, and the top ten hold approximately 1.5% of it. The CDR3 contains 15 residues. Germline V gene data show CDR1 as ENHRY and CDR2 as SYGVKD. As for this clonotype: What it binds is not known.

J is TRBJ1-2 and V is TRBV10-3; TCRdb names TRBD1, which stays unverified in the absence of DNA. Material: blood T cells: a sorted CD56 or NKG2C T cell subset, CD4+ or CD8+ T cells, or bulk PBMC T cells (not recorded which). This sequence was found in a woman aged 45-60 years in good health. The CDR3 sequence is CAISESTGPNYGYTF.